The clone carrying this T cell receptor (beta chain) was detected once. No antigen is known for it. These data belong to a study of shared clonotypes between healthy human individuals. Overall study findings and caveats: Limited genetic and exposure-history diversity came from having few donors.

Germline CDR1 is SGHRS and CDR2 is YFSETQ. The CDR3 extends over 15 amino acids. The trim removed 0 bases at V and 6 bases at J, leaving 6 bases unmatched. Original analysis: There were no quality scores in the junction-only immunoSEQ sequences, so filtering differed. Sequenced by immunoSEQ multiplex PCR; TCRdb stores in-frame clones only, minus some. V, J and clone size are taken as reported in that table, and D and trimming were inferred from the DNA itself. Seen here are some 1,400,000 clones, approximately 97% observed once, and the top ten hold approximately 1.1%. Every donor was a Caucasian adult from Nashville, Tennessee. The CD4+ fraction was divided into a CD45RA+ naive subset and a CD45RA-negative memory subset.

Sequencing was carried out using naive CD4+ T cells sorted from blood. The subset here: CD45RA+ positively selected. The chain has TRBV5-1 and TRBJ1-5; 7 nucleotides agree with TRBD1. The sequence derives from a man aged 30 to 45 in good health. CDR3 region: CASSLEGAGGQPQHF. The CDR3 coding sequence is TGCGCCAGCAGCTTGGAGGGGGCTGGCGGTCAGCCCCAGCATTTT.